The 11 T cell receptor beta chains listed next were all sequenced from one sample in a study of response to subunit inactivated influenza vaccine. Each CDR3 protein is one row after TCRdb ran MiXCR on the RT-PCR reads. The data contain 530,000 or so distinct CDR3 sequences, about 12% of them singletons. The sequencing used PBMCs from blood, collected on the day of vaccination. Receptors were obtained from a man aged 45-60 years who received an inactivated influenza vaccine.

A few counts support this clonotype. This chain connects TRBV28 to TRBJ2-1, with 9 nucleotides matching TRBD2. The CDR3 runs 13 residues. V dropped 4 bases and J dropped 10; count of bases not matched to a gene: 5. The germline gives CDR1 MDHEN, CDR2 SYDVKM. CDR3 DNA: TGTGCCAGCAGTTCAGCGGGAGGAGAGGAGCAGTTCTTC. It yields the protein CASSSAGGEEQFF.

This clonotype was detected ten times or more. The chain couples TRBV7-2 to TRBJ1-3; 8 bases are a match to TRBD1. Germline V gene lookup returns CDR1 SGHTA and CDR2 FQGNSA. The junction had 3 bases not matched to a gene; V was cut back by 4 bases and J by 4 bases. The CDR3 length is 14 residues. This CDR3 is CASSSRGRGNTIYF. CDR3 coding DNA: TGTGCCAGCAGCTCCAGGGGGCGGGGAAACACCATATATTTT.

CDR3 DNA: TGTGCCAGTACTTCCACAGGTTGGTATAGCAATCAGCCCCAGCATTTT. It yields the protein CASTSTGWYSNQPQHF. The rearrangement joins TRBV19 to TRBJ1-5; perhaps TRBD1 as D (5 bases). CDR3 length: 16 residues. V lost 7 bases, J lost 0 bases, and 16 bases lay in between. CDR1 is LNHDA, CDR2 SQIVND, per germline (reference sequence).

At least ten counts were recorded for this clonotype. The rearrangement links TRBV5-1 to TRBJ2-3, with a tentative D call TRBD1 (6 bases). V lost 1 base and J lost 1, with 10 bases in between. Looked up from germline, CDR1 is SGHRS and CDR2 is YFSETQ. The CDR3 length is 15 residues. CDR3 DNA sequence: TGCGCCAGCAGCTTGCAGGGGTTTGGCACAGATACGCAGTATTTT. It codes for CASSLQGFGTDTQYF.

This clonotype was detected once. The CDR3 bases are TGTGCCAGCAGCCCGTCGGCCGCCGGTACGCAGTATTTT. Translated: CASSPSAAGTQYF. The rearrangement uses TRBV7-2 and TRBJ2-3; D unresolved. Germline CDR1 and CDR2: SGHTA and FQGNSA. This CDR3 is built from 13 residues. Trimming stripped 5 bases from V and 8 bases from J, with 14 bases between.

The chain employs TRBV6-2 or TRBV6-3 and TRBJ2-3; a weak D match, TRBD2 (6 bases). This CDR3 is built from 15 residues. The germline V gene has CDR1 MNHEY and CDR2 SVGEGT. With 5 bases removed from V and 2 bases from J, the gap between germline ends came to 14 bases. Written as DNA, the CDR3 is TGTGCCAGCAGTCCTCTTAGCGGATACACAGATACGCAGTATTTT. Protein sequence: CASSPLSGYTDTQYF.

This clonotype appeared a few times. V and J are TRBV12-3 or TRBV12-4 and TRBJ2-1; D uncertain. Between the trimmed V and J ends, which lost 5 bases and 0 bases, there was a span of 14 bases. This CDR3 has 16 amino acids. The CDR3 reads CASSPPAVYSYNEQFF. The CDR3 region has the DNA TGTGCCAGCAGTCCCCCAGCCGTATACTCCTACAATGAGCAGTTCTTC.

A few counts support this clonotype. In DNA form, the CDR3 reads TGTGCCAGCAGCTTATTATGGAGTGAGCAGTTCTTC. Protein sequence: CASSLLWSEQFF. The chain links TRBV7-2 to TRBJ2-1; D gene unclear. Germline V CDR1 and CDR2: SGHTA, FQGNSA. The CDR3 length is 12 residues. The germline V and J ends were trimmed by 2 bases and 9 bases, with 8 bases remaining between them.

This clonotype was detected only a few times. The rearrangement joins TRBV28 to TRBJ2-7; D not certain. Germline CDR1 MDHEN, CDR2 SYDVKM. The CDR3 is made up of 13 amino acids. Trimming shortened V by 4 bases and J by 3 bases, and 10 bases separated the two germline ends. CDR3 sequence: CASSSAGFYEQYF. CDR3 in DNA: TGTGCCAGCAGTTCAGCAGGATTCTACGAGCAGTACTTC.

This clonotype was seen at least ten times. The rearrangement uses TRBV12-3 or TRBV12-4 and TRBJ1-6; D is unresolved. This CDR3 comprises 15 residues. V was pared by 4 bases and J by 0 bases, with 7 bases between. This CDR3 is CASSSGSSYNSPLHF. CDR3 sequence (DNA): TGTGCCAGCAGTTCTGGGAGCTCCTATAATTCACCCCTCCACTTT.

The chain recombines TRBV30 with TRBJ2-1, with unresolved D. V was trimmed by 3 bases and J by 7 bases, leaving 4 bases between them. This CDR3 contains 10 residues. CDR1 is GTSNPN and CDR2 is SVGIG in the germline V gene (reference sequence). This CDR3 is CAWSSNEQFF. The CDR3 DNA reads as TGTGCCTGGAGCAGTAATGAGCAGTTCTTC.